Listed below are T cell receptor beta chains from one sample, sequenced in a study of control samples from healthy donors and cancer patients. TCRdb keeps only in-frame clones here, not all; method: immunoSEQ multiplex PCR. This table has around 100,000 clones, about 88% appearing once. Material: blood. These receptors originate from a woman between 50 and 59 years old in good health. CDR3s include the opening cysteine and the closing phenylalanine or tryptophan.

>TRBV19
CASTGGRDIEAFF
>TRBV25-1
CASPRWDRKINGEKLFF
>TRBV24-1
CATRARPGLVGQETQYF
>TRBV5-1
CASSYEMGGAEAFF
>TRBV7-3
CASSLTGAATGELFF
>TRBV19
CASSISGTNTEAFF
>TRBV30
CAWSAGGTEAFF
>TRBV19
CASSIGTDNSGANVLTF
>TRBV6-6
CASSPNLGFEQYF
>TRBV7-3
CASSSEGGNIQYF
>TRBV6-6
CASSYASSYGYTF
>TRBV9
CASSVARTSGRYNEQFF
>TRBV9
CASSAITTTDRKETQYF
>TRBV5-1
CASSPRAAGTSGTDTQYF
>TRBV7-3
CASSPRLVAPHEQFF
>TRBV5-1
CASSLALGPTPYTQYF
>TRBV9
CASSPRGQDGTDTQYF
>TRBV5-4
CASSLSRREKLFF
>TRBV12-5
CASGSGTNEKLFF
>TRBV27
CASRSGGTHEQYF
>TRBV7-9
CATTGTQGGGYTF
>TRBV5-6
CASSFGGRYEQYF
>TRBV7-8
CASSSSPGVRNTEAFF
>TRBV5-6
CASSFPQGDYEQYF
>TRBV6-2/TRBV6-3
CASSSMVISYNEQFF
>TRBV3-1/TRBV3-2
CASSHSRGLNATNEKLFF
>TRBV7-6
CASSFSPPLRDGLNEKLFF
>TRBV5-6
CASTPSFKYDYGYTF
>TRBV7-9
CASSYSGQGPTNEKLFF
>TRBV5-1
CASQASTVNSPLHF
>TRBV5-6
CASSSATPNSPLHF
>TRBV7-2
CASSLIPTSQGRYGYTF
>TRBV7-2
CASDSSDGVYGYTF
>TRBV12-3/TRBV12-4
CASSYTGNQPQHF
>TRBV10-1
CASRGPITGELFF
>TRBV6-4
CASSRDLSTDTQYF
>TRBV7-2
CASSSPDSSTGYTF
>TRBV6-1
CASSEVANQPQHF
>TRBV5-1
CASSSWAGNEQFF
>TRBV5-1
CASSGRTGTSTDTQYF
>TRBV18
CASSPGSSGGIYNEQFF
>TRBV19
CASSRLAGGLDTQYF
>TRBV30
CAWSEQANQPQHF
>TRBV5-1
CASSFTSGPKGEQYF
>TRBV9
CASSVGSSPSGGKGYEQYF
>TRBV13
CASSLFPGGQGTDTQYF
>TRBV4-2
CASSQGQGGLYGYTF
>TRBV10-2
CASREKAGPTEAFF
>TRBV7-9
CASSLSGGNEQFF